These 9 T cell receptor beta chains came from one sample sequenced in a study of blood T cell repertoires in COVID-19. Generated by immunoSEQ multiplex PCR, the TCRdb table keeps only in-frame clones and is missing some. The sample has roughly 150,000 clones, 70% to 90% seen once. Source material: peripheral blood. These receptors all come from a human donor in a cohort sampled during active COVID-19.

The chain links TRBV6-6 to TRBJ2-1; D unresolved. Trimming took 2 bases from V and 0 from J, leaving 8 bases between them. CDR1 and CDR2 from the germline V gene are MNHNY and SVGAGI (reference sequence). The CDR3 loop spans 15 amino acids. The CDR3 region is CASSYGHGSYNEQFF. Written as DNA, the CDR3 is TGTGCCAGCAGTTACGGGCACGGCTCCTACAATGAGCAGTTCTTC.

The chain is built from TRBV7-9 and TRBJ1-2; D possibly corresponds to TRBD1 (5 bases). Germline V gene data show CDR1 as SEHNR and CDR2 as FQNEAQ (reference sequence). This CDR3 contains 14 residues. V lost 1 base and J 7 bases, leaving 13 bases between the germline ends. CDR3 sequence (DNA): TGTGCCAGCAGCTTAGACGTCGTCCAGGGTGGCTACACCTTC. It specifies CASSLDVVQGGYTF.

This sequence joins TRBV3-1 (or the pseudogene TRBV3-2) and TRBJ2-2; D is perhaps TRBD1 (6 bases). The V gene's germline CDR1 is LGHDT and CDR2 YNNKEL (reference sequence). V lost 6 bases to trimming and J lost 0 bases, with 14 bases between them. The CDR3 extends over 16 amino acids. The CDR3 nucleotides are TGTGCCAGCAGTCAAATACAGGGAGCGAACACCGGGGAGCTGTTTTTT. Translating gives CASSQIQGANTGELFF.

This clone was seen only once. This rearrangement joins TRBV4-1 to TRBJ1-3, with a weak D call TRBD1 (6 bases). Germline CDR1 MGHRA, CDR2 YSYEKL. V was cut by 0 bases and J by 3 bases, with 12 bases left in between. CDR3 size: 16 residues. CDR3 protein: CASSQDARGIGNTIYF. CDR3 DNA sequence: TGCGCCAGCAGCCAAGATGCCAGGGGAATTGGAAACACCATATATTTT.

This sequence joins TRBV7-2 and TRBJ2-3; D perhaps matches TRBD1 (6 bases). The CDR3 is 15 amino acids. Trimming shortened V by 4 bases and J by 6 bases, and 17 bases separated the two germline ends. Germline values: CDR1 SGHTA, CDR2 FQGNSA. The DNA of the CDR3 is TGTGCCAGCAGCTCTACCGCGGTGGGGGCGGATACGCAGTATTTT. Protein sequence: CASSSTAVGADTQYF.

This chain links TRBV5-6 with TRBJ1-6, with D uncertain. The germline gives CDR1 SGHDT, CDR2 YYEEEE. The CDR3 spans 14 residues. V lost 0 bases, J lost 8 bases, and 9 bases lay in between. The CDR3 is CASSLGQDYSPLHF. Here the CDR3 DNA reads TGTGCCAGCAGCTTGGGTCAGGACTATTCACCCCTCCACTTT.

This clone was counted once. The chain combines TRBV10-3 with TRBJ1-3; D is perhaps TRBD1 (5 bases). The V end was cut by 3 bases, the J end by 4 bases, with 10 bases between. Germline V gene data show CDR1 as ENHRY and CDR2 as SYGVKD. The CDR3 is made up of 14 amino acids. CDR3 residues: CAISDWTLGNTIYF. The DNA of the CDR3 is TGTGCCATCAGTGATTGGACACTCGGAAACACCATATATTTT.

The chain uses TRBV7-8 and TRBJ1-2, with a weak D call TRBD1 (5 bases). The length of the CDR3 is 13 residues. V lost 5 bases to trimming and J lost 2 bases, with 9 bases between them. Germline CDR1 reads SGHVS; CDR2 reads FQNEAQ. In DNA form, the CDR3 reads TGTGCCAGCAGCCCGACAGTGAACTATGGCTACACCTTC. Protein sequence: CASSPTVNYGYTF.

The chain recombines TRBV11-2 with TRBJ2-7, with 7 positions matching TRBD1. The CDR3 runs to 17 residues. The V segment lost 3 bases and the J segment 3 bases; nucleotides outside the gene matches: 14. Germline V gene sequence: CDR1 SGHAT, CDR2 FQNNGV. The CDR3 sequence is CASSLSRQGFLVYEQYF. The CDR3 bases are TGTGCCAGCAGCTTGAGCCGACAGGGCTTCTTGGTCTACGAGCAGTACTTC.